Listed below are T cell receptor beta chains from one sample, sequenced in a study of tumor-infiltrating lymphocytes in primary liver carcinoma. Each CDR3 protein is one row after TCRdb ran MiXCR on the multiplex PCR reads. The sample lists 310,000 or so distinct CDR3 sequences, roughly 60% occurring once. The sequenced sample was peripheral blood. The source of these receptors is a woman aged 25 to 39 with primary liver carcinoma and hepatitis B virus infection. Each CDR3 is given with its conserved first and last residue. The D gene is left open where the match is weak. A row's size may be missing; if present it is once, few, many or a size class.

j_call: TRBJ1-2; d_call: NA; v_call: TRBV20-1; clone_size: NA; cdr3_nt: TGCAGTGCTAGTTTCCGGGGGGCAACTAACTATGGCTACACCTTC; cdr3_aa: CSASFRGATNYGYTF
j_call: TRBJ1-1; d_call: TRBD1; v_call: TRBV6-2/TRBV6-3; clone_size: once; cdr3_nt: TGTGCCAGCACCTCCGGGGACAGGTGGCGCGGGTTTCGAGAAGCTTTCTTT; cdr3_aa: CASTSGDRWRGFREAFF
j_call: TRBJ2-3; d_call: NA; v_call: TRBV7-8; clone_size: few; cdr3_nt: TGTGCCAGCAGCGCCCGGGACGGACCCCGGCTGAGCACAGATACGCAGTATTTT; cdr3_aa: CASSARDGPRLSTDTQYF
j_call: TRBJ2-2; d_call: NA; v_call: TRBV6-6; clone_size: many; cdr3_nt: TGTGCCAGCATCCGAGCAGGGACTCTTAAGACCGGGGAGCTGTTTTTT; cdr3_aa: CASIRAGTLKTGELFF
j_call: TRBJ2-2; d_call: NA; v_call: TRBV11-2; clone_size: NA; cdr3_nt: TGTGCCAGCAGCTTGAGTAACGGGGGTGGCGGGGAGCTGTTTTTT; cdr3_aa: CASSLSNGGGGELFF
j_call: TRBJ2-3; d_call: TRBD2; v_call: TRBV11-2; clone_size: once; cdr3_nt: TGTGCCAGCATCCAAGGACTAGCGGCCACAGATATGCAGTATTTT; cdr3_aa: CASIQGLAATDMQYF
j_call: TRBJ2-5; d_call: NA; v_call: TRBV4-1; clone_size: once; cdr3_nt: TGCGCCAGCAGCCATCAACTGGCGAAGCAAGAGACCCAGTACTTC; cdr3_aa: CASSHQLAKQETQYF
j_call: TRBJ2-5; d_call: TRBD2; v_call: TRBV25-1; clone_size: few; cdr3_nt: TGTGCCAGCAGTACTCGGCGGGGGGGGCGTAGAGAGACCCAGTATTTC; cdr3_aa: CASSTRRGGRRETQYF
j_call: TRBJ2-7; d_call: TRBD2; v_call: TRBV12-3/TRBV12-4; clone_size: NA; cdr3_nt: TGTGCCAGCAGTACCGGGACTAGCGGGATTGGGGGCTGCGAGCAGTACTTC; cdr3_aa: CASSTGTSGIGGCEQYF
j_call: TRBJ2-5; d_call: NA; v_call: TRBV28; clone_size: NA; cdr3_nt: TGTGCCAGCAATCAACGGACAGTCGGGACCCAGTACTTC; cdr3_aa: CASNQRTVGTQYF
j_call: TRBJ2-3; d_call: NA; v_call: TRBV11-2; clone_size: NA; cdr3_nt: TGTGCCAGCAGACTACCGGGACACTTCATTGATACGCAGTATTTT; cdr3_aa: CASRLPGHFIDTQYF
j_call: TRBJ1-4; d_call: NA; v_call: TRBV6-1; clone_size: NA; cdr3_nt: TGTGCCGGCAAGCTCGCGGGGATTATTGACGAAAAACTGTTTTTT; cdr3_aa: CAGKLAGIIDEKLFF
j_call: TRBJ2-7; d_call: TRBD1; v_call: TRBV18; clone_size: NA; cdr3_nt: TGTGCCAGCTCGAGACGACAGGGGCGCTCCTACGGGCAGTACTTC; cdr3_aa: CASSRRQGRSYGQYF
j_call: TRBJ2-3; d_call: NA; v_call: TRBV12-3/TRBV12-4; clone_size: many; cdr3_nt: TGTGCCAGCAGTTTCCCCATCGGGCGGGATCATACGCAGTATTTT; cdr3_aa: CASSFPIGRDHTQYF
j_call: TRBJ2-7; d_call: NA; v_call: TRBV25-1; clone_size: NA; cdr3_nt: TGTGCCAGCAGTGCCACCAGGACTACGAACTACGAGCAGTACTTC; cdr3_aa: CASSATRTTNYEQYF
j_call: TRBJ1-4; d_call: NA; v_call: TRBV6-5; clone_size: NA; cdr3_nt: TGTGCCGGCAGTTACGGGTCTCACGAGGGGAAACTGTTTTTT; cdr3_aa: CAGSYGSHEGKLFF
j_call: TRBJ2-1; d_call: NA; v_call: TRBV11-2; clone_size: NA; cdr3_nt: TGTGCCAGCAGCTTCAGACGGGGAAGCACCTACAATGAGCAGTTCTTC; cdr3_aa: CASSFRRGSTYNEQFF
j_call: TRBJ1-2; d_call: NA; v_call: TRBV19; clone_size: once; cdr3_nt: TGTGCCACTTCGACAGGCTTGTATGGCTACACCTTC; cdr3_aa: CATSTGLYGYTF
j_call: TRBJ1-1; d_call: NA; v_call: TRBV4-3; clone_size: NA; cdr3_nt: TGCGCCAGCAGCCTGTGGAAGATGAGCACTGAAGCTTTCTTT; cdr3_aa: CASSLWKMSTEAFF
j_call: TRBJ1-5; d_call: TRBD1; v_call: TRBV6-6; clone_size: few; cdr3_nt: TGTGCCAGCACCCCCCGGGACAGGATTGGCAATCAGCCCCAGCATTTT; cdr3_aa: CASTPRDRIGNQPQHF
j_call: TRBJ2-5; d_call: NA; v_call: TRBV11-3; clone_size: many; cdr3_nt: TGTGCCAGCAGCTTAGCCCCCCGCCAAGAGACCCAGTACTTC; cdr3_aa: CASSLAPRQETQYF
j_call: TRBJ1-2; d_call: TRBD1; v_call: TRBV29-1; clone_size: NA; cdr3_nt: TGCAGTGTTGAACATGGACAGGGGCTGAACTATGGCTACACCTTC; cdr3_aa: CSVEHGQGLNYGYTF
j_call: TRBJ2-7; d_call: NA; v_call: TRBV6-1; clone_size: NA; cdr3_nt: TGTGCCAGCAGGGGAACAGGGAGTGGTTACGAGCAGTACTTC; cdr3_aa: CASRGTGSGYEQYF
j_call: TRBJ2-2; d_call: NA; v_call: TRBV11-1; clone_size: NA; cdr3_nt: TGTGCCAGCAGCTTAGGAATAAGCACCGTGGAGCTGTTTTTT; cdr3_aa: CASSLGISTVELFF
j_call: TRBJ2-4; d_call: TRBD1; v_call: TRBV4-2; clone_size: once; cdr3_nt: TGTGCCAGCAGCCAGTGGACAGGGAAACTAGCCAAACACATTCAGTACTTC; cdr3_aa: CASSQWTGKLAKHIQYF
j_call: TRBJ1-4; d_call: NA; v_call: TRBV5-1; clone_size: many; cdr3_nt: TGCGCCAGCAGCCCCTGGGGCGGTAATGAAAAACTGTTTTTT; cdr3_aa: CASSPWGGNEKLFF
j_call: TRBJ2-1; d_call: NA; v_call: TRBV5-6; clone_size: few; cdr3_nt: TGTACCAGCAGCTCGGCACGGACTATCTACAATGAGCAGTTCTTC; cdr3_aa: CTSSSARTIYNEQFF